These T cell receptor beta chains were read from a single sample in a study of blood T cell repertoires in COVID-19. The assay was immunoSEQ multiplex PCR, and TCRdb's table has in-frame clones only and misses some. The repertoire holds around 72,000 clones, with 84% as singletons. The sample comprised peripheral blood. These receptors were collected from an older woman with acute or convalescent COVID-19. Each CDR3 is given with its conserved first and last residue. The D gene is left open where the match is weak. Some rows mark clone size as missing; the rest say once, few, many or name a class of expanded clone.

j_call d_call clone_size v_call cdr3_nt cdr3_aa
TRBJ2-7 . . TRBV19 TGTGCCAGTAACAGCGGGCCCTCCTACGAGCAGTACTTC CASNSGPSYEQYF
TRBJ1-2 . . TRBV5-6 TGTGCCAGCAGCCCGCCCTCAGGCTATGGCTACACCTTC CASSPPSGYGYTF
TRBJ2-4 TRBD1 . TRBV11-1 TGTGCCAGCAGCCCGGGACAGTCCAAAAACATTCAGTACTTC CASSPGQSKNIQYF
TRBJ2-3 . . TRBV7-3 TGTGCCAGCAGCTCCCAGGGGAGCACAGATACGCAGTATTTT CASSSQGSTDTQYF
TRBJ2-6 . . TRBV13 TGTGCCAGCAGCTTCTCAGGTTTCTCTGGGGCCAACGTCCTGACTTTC CASSFSGFSGANVLTF
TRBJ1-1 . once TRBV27 TGTGCCAGCAGTTTACGGGGTATGAACACTGAAGCTTTCTTT CASSLRGMNTEAFF
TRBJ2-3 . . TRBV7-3 TGTGCCAGCAGCCTGGATTTCCATAGGGGGATCACAGATACGCAGTATTTT CASSLDFHRGITDTQYF
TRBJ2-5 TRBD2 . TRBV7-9 TGTGCCAGCAGCTTAAGTCTAGCGGGGGGAGAGACCCAGTACTTC CASSLSLAGGETQYF
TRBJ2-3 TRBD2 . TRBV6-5 TGTGCTTTAGCGGGGGCCACAGATACGCAGTATTTT CALAGATDTQYF
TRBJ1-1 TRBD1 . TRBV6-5 TGTGCCAGCAGTTACAGGGGGCGTACTGAAGCTTTCTTT CASSYRGRTEAFF
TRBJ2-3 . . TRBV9 TGTGCCAGCAGCGATCGACTAGCAGATACGCAGTATTTT CASSDRLADTQYF
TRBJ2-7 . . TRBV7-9 TGTGCCAGCAGCCTCCGACAGGGACTCTCCTACGAGCAGTACTTC CASSLRQGLSYEQYF
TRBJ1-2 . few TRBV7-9 TGTGCCAGCAGCCCAGAGGTATATGGCTACACCTTC CASSPEVYGYTF
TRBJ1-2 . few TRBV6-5 TGTGCCAGCAGTTACGGGGCTCTCGGCTATGGCTACACCTTC CASSYGALGYGYTF
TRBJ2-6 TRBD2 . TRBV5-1 TGCGCCAGCAGCGGTTACGCGGGACTAATATCCTCTGGGGCCAACGTCCTGACTTTC CASSGYAGLISSGANVLTF
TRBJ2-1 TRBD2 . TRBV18 TGTGCCAGCTCACCTCTAGCGGTCTCCTACAATGAGCAGTTCTTC CASSPLAVSYNEQFF
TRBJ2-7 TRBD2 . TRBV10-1 TGCGCCAGGGGGAGGGGACCGAGGCAGCAGTACTTC CARGRGPRQQYF
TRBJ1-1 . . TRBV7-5 TGTGTCAGAAGCCCCAACTATGACCTACCGGGGACAGGGGGCGCGCACTCTGAAGCTTTCTTT CVRSPNYDLPGTGGAHSEAFF
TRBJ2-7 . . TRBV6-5 TGTGCCAGCTGCGGCGGATACTCCTACGAGCAGTACTTC CASCGGYSYEQYF
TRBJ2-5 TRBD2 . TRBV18 TGTGCCAGCTCACCACCGGGACTACGGGCGGAGACCCAGTACTTC CASSPPGLRAETQYF
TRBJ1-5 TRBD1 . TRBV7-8 TGTGCCAGCAGCGCTACCTGGGGACAGAATCAGCCCCAGCATTTT CASSATWGQNQPQHF
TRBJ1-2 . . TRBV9 TGTGCCAGCAGCGTAGGGCTTGCCTCTAACTATGGCTACACCTTC CASSVGLASNYGYTF
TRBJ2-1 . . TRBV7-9 TGTGCCAGCAGCAGCCAGGTTGGGGCGGGGGCTACGACCTACAATGAGCAGTTCTTC CASSSQVGAGATTYNEQFF
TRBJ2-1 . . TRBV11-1 TGTGCCAGCAGCTTAAGACGACAACACTCCTACAATGAGCAGTTCTTC CASSLRRQHSYNEQFF
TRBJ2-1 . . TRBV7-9 TGTGCCAGCAGCTTAGCGGGCAGCAGCCGCTCCTACAATGAGCAGTTCTTC CASSLAGSSRSYNEQFF
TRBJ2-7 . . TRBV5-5 TGTGCCAGCAGCTTGCTGGGCGTCTCCTACGAGCAGTACTTC CASSLLGVSYEQYF
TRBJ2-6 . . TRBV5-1 TGCGCCAGCAGCGCAGGGGCGCAAGGTGGGGCCAACGTCCTGACTTTC CASSAGAQGGANVLTF
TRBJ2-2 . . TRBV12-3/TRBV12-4 TGTGCCAGCAGGGGCAACAACTTTCGGGAGCTGTTTTTT CASRGNNFRELFF
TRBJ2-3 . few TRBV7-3 TGTGCCAGCAGCTTAACGGGCAGGGGTTTAGTAAATACGCAGTATTTT CASSLTGRGLVNTQYF
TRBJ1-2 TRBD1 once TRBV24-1 TGTGCCACCAGTGATGGAGGGGGCCCTAACTATGGCTACACCTTC CATSDGGGPNYGYTF
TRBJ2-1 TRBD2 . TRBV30 TGTGCCTGGAGTGCTAGCGGGGTAAATGAGCAGTTCTTC CAWSASGVNEQFF
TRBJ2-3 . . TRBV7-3 TGTGCCAGCAGCTTGGAGGGGGGGCGCAGAGATACGCAGTATTTT CASSLEGGRRDTQYF
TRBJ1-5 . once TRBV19 TGTGCCAGTAGTATAGAGGGAGGGCAGCCCCAGCATTTT CASSIEGGQPQHF
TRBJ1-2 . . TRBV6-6 TGTGCCAGCACCCGAAGGGGGGGGGAGAACTATGGCTACACCTTC CASTRRGGENYGYTF
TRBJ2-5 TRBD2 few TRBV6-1 TGTGCCAGCAGTGAAGGGGCGGGGGGGCCCGAGACCCAGTACTTC CASSEGAGGPETQYF
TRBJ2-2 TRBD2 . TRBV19 TGTGCCAGTAGGGGACTAGCGGGCACCGGGGAGCTGTTTTTT CASRGLAGTGELFF
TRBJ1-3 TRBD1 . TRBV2 TGTGCCAGCAGTGAAACAGGGGGGTCCGGAAACACCATATATTTT CASSETGGSGNTIYF
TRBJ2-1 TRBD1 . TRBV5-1 TGCGCCAGCAGCTTGGGACAGGGGCTGTACGATGAGCAGTTCTTC CASSLGQGLYDEQFF
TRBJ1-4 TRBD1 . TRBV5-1 TGCGCCAGCAGCTTGGGATCGACAGGGTGGGGAGAAAAACTGTTTTTT CASSLGSTGWGEKLFF
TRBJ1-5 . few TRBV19 TGTGCCAGTAGTATAGGAGAACGGCAGCCCCAGCATTTT CASSIGERQPQHF
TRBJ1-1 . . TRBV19 TGTGCCAGTAGTATTTCCGGGGGGCGAGCTTTCTTT CASSISGGRAFF
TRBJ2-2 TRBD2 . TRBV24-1 TGTGCCACCAGTGATTTCGTTGGGAGGACTAGAGGCGGGGAGCTGTTTTTT CATSDFVGRTRGGELFF
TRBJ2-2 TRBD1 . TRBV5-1 TGCGCCAGCAGCATAGGACAGGGTGGCACCGGGGAGCTGTTTTTT CASSIGQGGTGELFF
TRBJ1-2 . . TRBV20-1 TGCAGTGTTTCGAGGGGGAACGGCTACACCTTC CSVSRGNGYTF
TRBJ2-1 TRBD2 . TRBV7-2 TGTGCCAGCAGCGGTGGGAGCGGGGGTTGGGAGCAGTTCTTC CASSGGSGGWEQFF
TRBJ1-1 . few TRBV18 TGTGCCAGCTCACCATTTCAGGGAAACACTGAAGCTTTCTTT CASSPFQGNTEAFF
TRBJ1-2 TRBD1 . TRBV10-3 TGTGCCATCAGTTTACAGGGGGCTGGCTATGGCTACACCTTC CAISLQGAGYGYTF
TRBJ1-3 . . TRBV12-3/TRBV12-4 TGTGCCAGCACCCGGGGCTCTGGAAACACCATATATTTT CASTRGSGNTIYF
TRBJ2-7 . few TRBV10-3 TGTGCCATCAGTGTAGGGGGCGGGGTCTCCTACGAGCAGTACTTC CAISVGGGVSYEQYF
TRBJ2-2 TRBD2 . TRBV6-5 TGTGCCAGCACCCGCAGCGGGGTTAACACCGGGGAGCTGTTTTTT CASTRSGVNTGELFF
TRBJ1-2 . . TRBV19 TGTGCCAGTAGCCCCGACGGGGGGGGGTATGGCTACACCTTC CASSPDGGGYGYTF
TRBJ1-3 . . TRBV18 TGTGCCAGCTCACCCCAACGAGGGCCAGGGGCTGGAAACACCATATATTTT CASSPQRGPGAGNTIYF
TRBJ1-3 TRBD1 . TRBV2 TGTGCCAGCAGTGAAGGTCCTGGGACAGGCGTCTCTGGAAACACCATATATTTT CASSEGPGTGVSGNTIYF